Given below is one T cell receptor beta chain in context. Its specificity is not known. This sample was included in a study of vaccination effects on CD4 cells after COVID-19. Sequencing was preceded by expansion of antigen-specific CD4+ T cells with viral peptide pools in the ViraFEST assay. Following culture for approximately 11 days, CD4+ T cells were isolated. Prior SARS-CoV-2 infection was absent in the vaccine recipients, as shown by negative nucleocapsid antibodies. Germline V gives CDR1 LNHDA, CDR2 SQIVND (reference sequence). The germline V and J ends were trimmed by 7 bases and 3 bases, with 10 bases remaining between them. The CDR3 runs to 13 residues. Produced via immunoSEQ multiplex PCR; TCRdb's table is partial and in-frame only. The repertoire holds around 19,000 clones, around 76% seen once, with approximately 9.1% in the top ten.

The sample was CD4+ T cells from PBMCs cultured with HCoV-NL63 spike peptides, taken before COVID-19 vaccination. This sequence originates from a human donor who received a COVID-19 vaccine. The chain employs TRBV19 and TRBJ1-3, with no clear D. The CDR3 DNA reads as TGTGCCAGTAATCTCCTCGGTGGAAACACCATATATTTT. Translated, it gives CASNLLGGNTIYF.